This T cell receptor (beta chain) was identified during a study of shared clonotypes between healthy human individuals. Each cell subset's genomic DNA was divided evenly among several immunoSEQ plates. Produced via immunoSEQ multiplex PCR; TCRdb's table is partial and in-frame only. The sample lists roughly 2,000,000 clones, less than 95% occurring once. The naive CD8 population came from CD45RO-negative cells selected for CCR7, without terminally differentiated effector memory CD45RA+ cells. Everyone who donated was a Caucasian adult who lived in Nashville, Tennessee. Concerning this clone: The same CDR3 also results from other DNA sequences found in this sample.

Germline V gene lookup returns CDR1 LGHNA and CDR2 YSLEER. CDR3 length: 14 amino acids. Trimming pared 1 base from V and 4 bases from J, leaving 10 bases between. The TCR sequence derives from a man between 18 and 35 years old in good health. The sample taken for sequencing was naive CD8+ T cells sorted from blood. The rearrangement links TRBV4-3 to TRBJ1-1; D is perhaps TRBD1 (5 bases). The CDR3 is CASSQVEGSTEAFF. The CDR3 region has the DNA TGCGCCAGCAGCCAAGTTGAGGGGAGCACTGAAGCTTTCTTT.